Here is one T cell receptor (beta chain) with its context. Its target is unknown. The data derive from a study of human T cells and chemical hapten exposure. Across the study: Women made up most patients, who had alopecia areata, totalis or universalis. Study-wide findings and caveats: Sensitizing with DPC caused no change in TCRs above 1 in 1000 frequency. The study found that PT1 expanded TCR counts correlated positively with patch test score.

V shed 1 base and J shed 0 bases, with 14 bases lying between them. Germline V gene lookup returns CDR1 SGDLS and CDR2 YYNGEE. The CDR3 has 18 amino acids. The time point is: patch test 1, 2 weeks after DPC sensitization. As to treatment: therapeutic diphenylcyclopropenone sensitization with weekly scalp DPC. Within the library, unique molecular identifiers were attached to each individual cDNA molecule. TCRdb re-called the RACE reads with MiXCR, one entry per CDR3 protein. The sample lists around 120,000 distinct CDR3 sequences, about 10% occurring once. Here the sequenced sample was whole blood, taken in connection with sensitization to the hapten diphenylcyclopropenone (DPC). J is TRBJ2-6 and V is TRBV9; maybe TRBD2 (5 bases). This clonotype was obtained from a woman aged 40 to 50 with alopecia areata. Some clones in this sample may be carry-over from other donors' samples. The CDR3 region is CASSVRRIGNSGANVLTF. The CDR3 DNA follows: TGTGCCAGCAGCGTAAGGAGGATTGGGAACTCTGGGGCCAACGTCCTGACTTTC.